The 21 T cell receptor beta chains listed next were all sequenced from one sample in a study of blood T cells in healthy people across ages. Primers used in a second PCR of roughly 7 to 12 cycles were a sample-barcoded 5' primer and a J-beta primer mix. From the 5' RACE reads, TCRdb called clonotypes with MiXCR, one entry per CDR3 protein. Of approximately 1.5 million distinct CDR3 sequences in the sample, under 55% were seen once. Material: blood. The receptors originated from a woman under 30 in good health.

This clonotype occurred a few times. V usage is TRBV29-1 and J usage is TRBJ1-1; D unresolved. The CDR3 sequence is 14 residues long. The V end was cut by 1 base, the J end by 8 bases, with 17 bases between. Germline V lookup: CDR1 SQVTM, CDR2 ANQGSEA. The CDR3: CSVEGTGSRSEAFF. CDR3 DNA: TGCAGCGTTGAAGGGACGGGTTCTAGGTCCGAAGCTTTCTTT. Combining the CDR3 with reference TRBV29-1 and TRBJ1-1 gives the whole variable domain SAVISQKPSRDICQRGTSLTIQCQVDSQVTMMFWYRQQPGQSLTLIATANQGSEATYESGFVIDKFPISRPNLTFSTLTVSNMSPEDSSIYLCSVEGTGSRSEAFFGQGTRLTVV.

This clonotype was recorded a few times. This chain uses TRBV20-1 with TRBJ2-7, with D possibly called TRBD1 or TRBD2 (5 bases each). CDR1 and CDR2 from the germline V gene are DFQATT and SNEGSKA (reference sequence). The CDR3 has 12 amino acids. V lost 3 bases, J lost 7 bases, and 13 bases lay in between. CDR3 coding DNA: TGCAGTGCTAGTGGGGGATTATGGGAGCAGTACTTC. It codes for CSASGGLWEQYF.

The V call is TRBV7-9, the J call TRBJ2-7, with D unclear. CDR1 is SEHNR, CDR2 FQNEAQ, per germline (reference sequence). Trimming cost V 2 bases and J 3 bases, with 14 bases left between them. The CDR3 is 15 residues long. CDR3 protein: CASSLMAGGLYEQYF. CDR3 nucleotide sequence: TGTGCCAGCAGCTTAATGGCAGGCGGCCTCTACGAGCAGTACTTC.

This clonotype has just a few counts. The chain is built from TRBV7-2 and TRBJ2-1; D is possibly TRBD1 (6 bases). Germline CDR1 reads SGHTA; CDR2 reads FQGNSA. The CDR3 sequence is 12 residues long. Trimming cost V 5 bases and J 12 bases, with 14 bases left between them. The CDR3 protein is CASSKPGTRQFF. The CDR3 coding sequence is TGTGCCAGCAGCAAACCCGGGACAAGGCAGTTCTTC.

This clonotype turned up a few times. The CDR3 here is CASSQDAGEWRNTEAFF. The DNA of the CDR3 is TGCGCCAGCAGCCAAGACGCCGGGGAGTGGCGGAACACTGAAGCTTTCTTT. This chain connects TRBV4-3 to TRBJ1-1; no reliable D call. The V end lost 0 bases, the J end lost 1 base, and 15 bases lay between the germline ends. The V gene's germline CDR1 is LGHNA and CDR2 YSLEER. This CDR3 is built from 17 residues.

V usage is TRBV15 and J usage is TRBJ2-3; possibly TRBD2 for D (5 bases). The germline V and J ends were trimmed by 1 base and 1 base, with 9 bases remaining between them. Per the germline V gene, CDR1 is LNHNV and CDR2 is YYDKDF (reference sequence). This CDR3 has 15 residues. The CDR3 is CATSRARAGTDTQYF. As DNA, the CDR3 is TGTGCCACCAGCAGAGCGCGAGCGGGCACAGATACGCAGTATTTT.

The rearrangement uses TRBV14 and TRBJ2-7; D not resolved. Looked up from germline, CDR1 is SGHDN and CDR2 is FVKESK. The germline V and J ends were trimmed by 2 bases and 5 bases, with 10 bases remaining between them. This CDR3 contains 13 residues. CDR3 nucleotides: TGTGCCAGCAGCCAATTGCCGGGCAACGAGCAGTACTTC. Protein product: CASSQLPGNEQYF.

This clonotype showed up just once. V is TRBV10-3 and J is TRBJ2-7; D is perhaps TRBD1 (5 bases). This CDR3 has 14 amino acids. With 10 bases removed from V and 0 bases from J, the gap between germline ends came to 16 bases. Germline loops: CDR1 ENHRY, CDR2 SYGVKD. The CDR3 nucleotides are TGTGCCACTTTAGACAGTTCAAGCTCCTACGAGCAGTACTTC. Amino acid sequence: CATLDSSSSYEQYF.

The chain joins TRBV16 to TRBJ1-5; D uncertain. CDR3 length: 15 residues. V lost 7 bases and J 0 bases, leaving 13 bases between the germline ends. Germline-derived CDR1 and CDR2 are KGHSY and FQNENV. CDR3 protein: CASTASSISNQPQHF. CDR3 in DNA: TGTGCCAGCACGGCGAGCTCAATTAGCAATCAGCCCCAGCATTTT.

The sample holds a few counts of this clonotype. The chain employs TRBV2 and TRBJ1-1, with D uncertain. CDR1 is SNHLY and CDR2 is FYNNEI in the germline V gene. V lost 0 bases, J lost 1 base, and 3 bases lay in between. There are 13 residues in the CDR3. CDR3 loop: CASSEAGNTEAFF. CDR3 coding DNA: TGTGCCAGCAGTGAAGCGGGGAACACTGAAGCTTTCTTT.

This clonotype has only one observation. The J gene is TRBJ2-7, the V gene TRBV25-1; 9 positions match TRBD1. The CDR3 covers 14 residues. Trimming cost V 3 bases and J 6 bases; bases outside gene matches: 6. Germline V gene lookup returns CDR1 MGHDK and CDR2 SYGVNS. CDR3 DNA sequence: TGTGCCAGCAGTGACTGGACAGGGGACGGCGAGCAGTACTTC. Encoded protein: CASSDWTGDGEQYF.

The chain carries TRBV28 and TRBJ2-5, with D possibly TRBD1 on 5 matching bases. The J call may be in error: the DNA end matches TRBJ2-7 better. The CDR3 has 16 residues. Germline V gene lookup returns CDR1 MDHEN and CDR2 SYDVKM. The CDR3 DNA follows: TGTGCCAGCAGCCCCCAATGGGGCCAGATAGGCAACGAGCAGTACTTC. Its translation is CASSPQWGQIGNEQYF.

The V call is TRBV9, the J call TRBJ2-5, with D possibly TRBD2 on 5 matching bases. CDR3 length: 15 residues. Germline loops: CDR1 SGDLS, CDR2 YYNGEE. Trimming left V 0 bases short and J 5 bases short, with 14 bases between. The CDR3 DNA sequence: TGTGCCAGCAGCGTAGTGGGAGCCCTCGGCGAGACCCAGTACTTC. It is translated as CASSVVGALGETQYF.

J is TRBJ2-1 and V is TRBV7-8, with TRBD2 identical over 9 bases. Losses at the gene ends were 1 base for V and 6 bases for J; bases not matched to a gene: 4. This CDR3 has 15 residues. Per germline, CDR1 SGHVS and CDR2 FQNEAQ. The CDR3 protein is CASSLVGGRANEQFF. The CDR3 coding sequence is TGTGCCAGCAGCTTAGTCGGCGGGAGGGCCAATGAGCAGTTCTTC.

The chain has TRBV12-3 or TRBV12-4 and TRBJ2-1, with TRBD2 identical over 8 bases. The assigned J gene may be wrong: the sequence end matches TRBJ2-7 better. The CDR3 is 22 amino acids. CDR3 sequence: CASSLILRGLGIQLYSYNEQYF. The CDR3 bases are TGTGCCAGCAGTTTGATTTTAAGGGGACTAGGAATTCAGCTGTACTCCTACAATGAGCAGTACTTC.

The CDR3 bases are TGCGCCAGCAGCCAACCTCGGGCCGGGACCACAGCCTATGGCTACACCTTC. It encodes CASSQPRAGTTAYGYTF. V gene TRBV4-1 combines with J gene TRBJ1-2; perhaps TRBD1 as D (5 bases). The CDR3 consists of 17 residues. The ends were cut back, 2 bases at V and 4 bases at J, with 20 bases in the middle. CDR1 is MGHRA and CDR2 is YSYEKL in the germline V gene.

V is TRBV12-3 or TRBV12-4 and J is TRBJ2-3; D call uncertain. This CDR3 contains 13 residues. V lost 4 bases and J lost 4, with 9 bases in between. The CDR3 loop is CASSSWVADTQYF. The DNA of the CDR3 is TGTGCCAGCAGTTCCTGGGTGGCAGATACGCAGTATTTT.

The V call is TRBV27, the J call TRBJ1-1; TRBD1 might be the D (5 bases). CDR1 and CDR2 from the germline V gene are MNHEY and SMNVEV (reference sequence). Trimming took off 6 bases at V and 4 bases at J, with 18 bases between the two ends. The CDR3 runs to 15 residues. The CDR3 spells CASSLSQGLGTEAFF. The CDR3 DNA follows: TGTGCCAGCAGCCTTTCTCAGGGTCTCGGCACTGAAGCTTTCTTT.

This clonotype came up a few times. The chain combines TRBV4-1 with TRBJ2-1; the D gene is possibly TRBD2 (5 bases). V lost 4 bases and J lost 3, with 13 bases in between. Germline V gene lookup returns CDR1 MGHRA and CDR2 YSYEKL. The CDR3 has 15 amino acids. The CDR3 is CASSLITGIYNEQFF. The CDR3 nucleotides are TGCGCCAGCAGCCTGATCACGGGAATCTACAATGAGCAGTTCTTC.

As to this clonotype: A read error may account for a junction end that differs from germline. The chain combines TRBV7-9 with TRBJ1-1; TRBD1 might be the D (6 bases). CDR1 and CDR2 from the germline V gene are SEHNR and FQNEAQ (reference sequence). The CDR3 totals 13 residues. Written as DNA, the CDR3 is TGTGTCAGCAGCTTAACAGGGACCACTGAAGCTTTCTTT. The encoded protein is CVSSLTGTTEAFF.

The rearrangement uses TRBV7-2 and TRBJ1-4; TRBD1 matches at 7 bases. There are 14 residues in the CDR3. V was clipped by 5 bases and J by 8 bases; unmatched bases: 8. Germline CDR1 SGHTA, CDR2 FQGNSA. Written as DNA, the CDR3 is TGTGCCAGCAGCCCAGGGGGTGGATGGGAAAAACTGTTTTTT. Its protein product is CASSPGGGWEKLFF.